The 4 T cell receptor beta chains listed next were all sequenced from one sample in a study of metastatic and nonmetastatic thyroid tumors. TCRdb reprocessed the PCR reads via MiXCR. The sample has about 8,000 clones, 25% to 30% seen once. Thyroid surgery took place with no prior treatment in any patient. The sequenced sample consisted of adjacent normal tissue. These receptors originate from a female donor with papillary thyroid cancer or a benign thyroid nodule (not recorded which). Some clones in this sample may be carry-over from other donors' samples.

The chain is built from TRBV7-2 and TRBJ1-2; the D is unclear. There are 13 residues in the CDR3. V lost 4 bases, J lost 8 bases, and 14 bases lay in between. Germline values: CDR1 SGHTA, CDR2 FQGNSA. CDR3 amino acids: CASSSYISRGYTF. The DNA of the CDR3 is TGTGCCAGCAGCTCGTACATATCTCGGGGCTACACCTTC. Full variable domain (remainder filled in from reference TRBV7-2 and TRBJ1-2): GAGVSQSPSNKVTEKGKDVELRCDPISGHTALYWYRQSLGQGLEFLIYFQGNSAPDKSGLPSDRFSAERTGGSVSTLTIQRTQQEDSAVYLCASSSYISRGYTFGSGTRLTVV.

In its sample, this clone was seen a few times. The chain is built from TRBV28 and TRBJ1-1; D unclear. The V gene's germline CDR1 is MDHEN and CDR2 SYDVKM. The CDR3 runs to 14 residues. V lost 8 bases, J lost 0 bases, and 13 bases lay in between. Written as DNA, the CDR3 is TGTGCCAGCGGGTTCGCCAGACTGAACACTGAAGCTTTCTTT. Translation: CASGFARLNTEAFF.

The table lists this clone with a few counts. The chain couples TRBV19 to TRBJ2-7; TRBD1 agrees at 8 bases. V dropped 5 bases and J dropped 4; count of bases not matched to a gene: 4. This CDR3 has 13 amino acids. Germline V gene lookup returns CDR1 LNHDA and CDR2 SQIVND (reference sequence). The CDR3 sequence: CASSGRGPYEQYF. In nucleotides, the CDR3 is TGTGCCAGTAGTGGCAGGGGGCCGTACGAGCAGTACTTC.

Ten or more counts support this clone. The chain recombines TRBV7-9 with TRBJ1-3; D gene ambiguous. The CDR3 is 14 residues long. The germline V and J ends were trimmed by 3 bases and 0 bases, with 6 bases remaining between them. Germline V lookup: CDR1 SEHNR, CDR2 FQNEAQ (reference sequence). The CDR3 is CASSLPVSGNTIYF. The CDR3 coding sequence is TGTGCCAGCAGCTTGCCGGTCTCTGGAAACACCATATATTTT.